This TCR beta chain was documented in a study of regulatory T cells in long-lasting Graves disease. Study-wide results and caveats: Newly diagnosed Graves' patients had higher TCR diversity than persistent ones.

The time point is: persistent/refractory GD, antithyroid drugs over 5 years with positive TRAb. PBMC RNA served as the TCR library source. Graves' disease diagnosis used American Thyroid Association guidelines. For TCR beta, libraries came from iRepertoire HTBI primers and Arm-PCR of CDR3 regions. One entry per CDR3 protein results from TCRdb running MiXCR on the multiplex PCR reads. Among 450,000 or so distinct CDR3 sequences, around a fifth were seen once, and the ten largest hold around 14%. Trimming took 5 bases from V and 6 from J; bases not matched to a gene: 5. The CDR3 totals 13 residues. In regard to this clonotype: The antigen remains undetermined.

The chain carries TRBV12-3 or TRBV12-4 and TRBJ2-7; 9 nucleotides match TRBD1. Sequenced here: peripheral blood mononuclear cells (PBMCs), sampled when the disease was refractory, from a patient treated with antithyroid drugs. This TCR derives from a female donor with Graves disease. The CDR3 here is CASSRGTGSEQYF. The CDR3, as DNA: TGTGCCAGCAGTCGAGGGACAGGGAGCGAGCAGTACTTC.